Given below is one TCR beta chain in context. The source of the sample is a study of blood T cell repertoires in COVID-19. Using immunoSEQ multiplex PCR, the repertoire was profiled, and TCRdb retains in-frame clones only, with some absent. The data show 200,000 to 250,000 clones, roughly four fifths seen once. Trimming shortened V by 4 bases and J by 8 bases, and 8 bases separated the two germline ends. Germline loops: CDR1 ENHRY, CDR2 SYGVKD. The length of the CDR3 is 11 residues. The rearrangement links TRBV10-3 to TRBJ1-1; tentatively, D is TRBD1 (6 bases). The origin of this receptor is a woman in her 70s with COVID-19, enrolled during active disease. The sequencing input was peripheral blood. Here the CDR3 reads CAISGTGEAFF. The CDR3 DNA is TGTGCCATCAGTGGTACAGGGGAAGCTTTCTTT.